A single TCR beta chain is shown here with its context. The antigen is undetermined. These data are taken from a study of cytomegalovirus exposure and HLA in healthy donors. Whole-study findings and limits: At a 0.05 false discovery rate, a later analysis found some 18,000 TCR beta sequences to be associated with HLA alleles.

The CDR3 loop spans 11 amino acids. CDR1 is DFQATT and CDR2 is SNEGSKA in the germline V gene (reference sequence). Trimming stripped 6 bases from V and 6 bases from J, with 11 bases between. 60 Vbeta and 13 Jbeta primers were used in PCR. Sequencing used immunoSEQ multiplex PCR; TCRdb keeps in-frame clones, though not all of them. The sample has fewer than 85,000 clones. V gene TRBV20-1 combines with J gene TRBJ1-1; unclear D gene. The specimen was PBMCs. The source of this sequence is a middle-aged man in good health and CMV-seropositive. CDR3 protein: CSAGRSAEAFF. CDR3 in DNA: TGCAGTGCGGGGAGGTCCGCTGAAGCTTTCTTT.